This TCR beta chain emerged from a study of CD8 T cells in ankylosing spondylitis. The sample holds many counts of this clonotype. V lost 6 bases to trimming and J lost 2 bases, with 16 bases between them. The CDR3 is made up of 14 amino acids. Germline V gene data show CDR1 as DFQATT and CDR2 as SNEGSKA (reference sequence). TCRdb redid the calling of the 5' RACE reads with MiXCR, one entry per CDR3 protein. There are roughly 150,000 distinct CDR3 sequences in the sample; 30% to 35% occur only once, and approximately 6% lies in the top ten. The receptor was derived from a male donor with ankylosing spondylitis. Sequenced sample: synovial fluid, either unsorted or a sorted T cell fraction (not recorded which). This chain uses TRBV20-1 with TRBJ2-5; the D call may be TRBD1 or TRBD2 (5 bases each). The CDR3 DNA sequence: TGCAGTGCGGTCCGGCCGGGACCACAAGAGACCCAGTACTTC. This encodes CSAVRPGPQETQYF.